This T cell receptor beta chain emerged from a study of T cells after yellow fever vaccination. The overall study: Libraries from low-cell-number fractions were prepared with the SMART-Seq v4 Ultra Low Input RNA kit. Regarding the study as a whole: Reappearance after the booster was seen for most primary-vaccination clones, at 95% to 98% CD4 and less than 90% CD8.

TCRdb independently ran MiXCR on the 5' RACE reads; one entry per CDR3 protein. The data show about 400,000 distinct CDR3 sequences, roughly 6.1% seen once. The CDR3 contains 12 residues. CDR1 is KGHDR, CDR2 SFDVKD, per germline. Worth noting for this clonotype: Its antigen is unidentified. Just one base apart from a much larger clone, this may be a read error.

This material consisted of PBMCs, taken 5 days after the yellow fever booster vaccination. The V call is TRBV24-1, the J call TRBJ1-1; D remains ambiguous. This receptor was obtained from a man aged 30 to 39 who received the YFV17D yellow fever vaccine. The CDR3 region has the DNA TGTGCCACCCACATCGGTAACACTGAAGTTTTCTTT. Its translation is CATHIGNTEVFF.